A single sample gave rise to the 10 T cell receptor beta chains below, sequenced in a study of blood T cells in healthy people across ages. The second PCR ran about 7 to 12 cycles with a sample-barcoded 5' primer and J-beta primers. TCRdb re-called the 5' RACE reads through MiXCR, storing one row per CDR3 protein. Altogether 900,000 to 950,000 distinct CDR3 sequences are present, 25% to 30% being singletons, with the ten largest covering roughly 10%. The sample was also linked to a second study, of T cells of mothers and their children.

The sample was blood. These receptor sequences come from a woman between 40 and 50 years old in good health.

This clonotype appeared a few times. This chain joins TRBV5-1 and TRBJ2-3; D tentatively fits TRBD1 or TRBD2 (5 bases each). Germline loops: CDR1 SGHRS, CDR2 YFSETQ. Trimming took off 4 bases at V and 6 bases at J, with 21 bases between the two ends. This CDR3 spans 16 amino acids. The CDR3 protein is CASSIGASLLMDTQYF. In nucleotides, the CDR3 is TGCGCCAGCAGCATCGGGGCTAGTCTTCTGATGGATACGCAGTATTTT. The full variable domain, rest sourced from reference TRBV5-1 and TRBJ2-3, is KAGVTQTPRYLIKTRGQQVTLSCSPISGHRSVSWYQQTPGQGLQFLFEYFSETQRNKGNFPGRFSGRQFSNSRSEMNVSTLELGDSALYLCASSIGASLLMDTQYFGPGTRLTVL.

This clonotype has a handful of counts. CDR3 sequence: CASSQAQGSYEQYF. In nucleotides, the CDR3 is TGCGCCAGCAGCCAAGCTCAGGGTTCCTACGAGCAGTACTTC. This chain uses TRBV4-3 with TRBJ2-7, with D perhaps matching TRBD1 (5 bases). The CDR3 runs to 14 residues. With 1 base removed from V and 1 base from J, the gap between germline ends came to 8 bases. Germline loops: CDR1 LGHNA, CDR2 YSLEER.

In its sample, this clonotype was seen many times. The V call is TRBV10-3, the J call TRBJ2-1; TRBD2 matches at 11 bases. The trim removed 3 bases at V and 0 bases at J, leaving 4 bases unmatched. This CDR3 region has 17 residues. Germline CDR1 is ENHRY and CDR2 is SYGVKD. CDR3 loop: CAISDRLAGSSYNEQFF. The CDR3 nucleotides read TGTGCCATCAGTGATAGACTAGCGGGGAGCTCCTACAATGAGCAGTTCTTC.

On this clonotype itself: A much larger clone differs from this one at a single base, so this may be a read error. The chain couples TRBV29-1 to TRBJ2-5, with a weak D call TRBD2 (7 bases). There are 12 residues in the CDR3. The germline gives CDR1 SQVTM, CDR2 ANQGSEA. Deletions cut 8 bases from V and 11 bases from J, with 21 bases between. CDR3: CSSKVGGLEQYF. The CDR3, as DNA: TGCAGCAGTAAAGTGGGGGGGCTTGAGCAGTACTTC. The complete variable domain, with remaining parts taken from reference TRBV29-1 and TRBJ2-5, reads SAVISQKPSRDICQRGTSLTIQCQVDSQVTMMFWYRQQPGQSLTLIATANQGSEATYESGFVIDKFPISRPNLTFSTLTVSNMSPEDSSIYLCSSKVGGLEQYFGPGTRLLVL.

As for this clonotype: This may be a read error: a much more frequent sequence differs by one nucleotide. The chain uses TRBV7-2 and TRBJ2-1, with a possible D match to TRBD2 (5 bases). V lost 4 bases, J lost 7 bases, and 11 bases lay in between. Germline V lookup: CDR1 SGHTA, CDR2 FQGNSA. The CDR3 consists of 13 residues. CDR3 in amino acids: CASSSLPGNEQFF. The CDR3 nucleotides are TGTGCCAGCAGCTCACTTCCGGGGAATGAGCAGTTCTTC.

The gene calls are TRBV12-3 or TRBV12-4 and TRBJ1-4; 7 nucleotides agree with TRBD1. This CDR3 region has 18 residues. Germline trimming cut 5 bases from V and 0 bases from J; bases unmatched to any gene: 12. The CDR3 DNA is TGTGCCAGCAGTGCAGGGGGTTTACTCCGAGCAACTAATGAAAAACTGTTTTTT. It specifies CASSAGGLLRATNEKLFF.

This clonotype was counted a few times. The V call is TRBV12-3 or TRBV12-4, the J call TRBJ2-6; D is undetermined. The CDR3 totals 15 residues. V lost 6 bases to trimming and J lost 0 bases, with 9 bases between them. In DNA form, the CDR3 reads TGTGCCAGCAGAGATACAAACTCTGGGGCCAACGTCCTGACTTTC. Translating gives CASRDTNSGANVLTF.

V is TRBV20-1 and J is TRBJ1-2, with a possible D match to TRBD1 (5 bases). Deletions cut 0 bases from V and 8 bases from J, with 19 bases between. Germline V gives CDR1 DFQATT, CDR2 SNEGSKA (reference sequence). The CDR3 has 15 residues. The CDR3 loop is CSARDPPTVRGGYTF. The CDR3 DNA reads as TGCAGTGCTAGAGATCCACCGACAGTTCGAGGGGGCTACACCTTC.

This clonotype was counted a few times. The V call is TRBV7-2, the J call TRBJ1-1; D is unclear. In germline, CDR1 is SGHTA, CDR2 FQGNSA. Deletions cut 2 bases from V and 2 bases from J, with 15 bases between. The CDR3 sequence is 16 residues long. CDR3 loop: CASSLPPGLFNTEAFF. The CDR3 DNA reads as TGTGCCAGCAGCTTACCCCCCGGGCTCTTTAACACTGAAGCTTTCTTT.

The chain has TRBV6-4 and TRBJ1-1, with 7 positions matching TRBD1. V trimming: 4 bases; J trimming: 0 bases; junction bases outside the gene matches: 2. The length of the CDR3 is 14 residues. Germline CDR1 reads MRHNA; CDR2 reads SNTAGT. The chain's CDR3 is CASSARGLNTEAFF. The CDR3 coding sequence is TGTGCCAGCAGTGCTAGGGGGCTGAACACTGAAGCTTTCTTT.